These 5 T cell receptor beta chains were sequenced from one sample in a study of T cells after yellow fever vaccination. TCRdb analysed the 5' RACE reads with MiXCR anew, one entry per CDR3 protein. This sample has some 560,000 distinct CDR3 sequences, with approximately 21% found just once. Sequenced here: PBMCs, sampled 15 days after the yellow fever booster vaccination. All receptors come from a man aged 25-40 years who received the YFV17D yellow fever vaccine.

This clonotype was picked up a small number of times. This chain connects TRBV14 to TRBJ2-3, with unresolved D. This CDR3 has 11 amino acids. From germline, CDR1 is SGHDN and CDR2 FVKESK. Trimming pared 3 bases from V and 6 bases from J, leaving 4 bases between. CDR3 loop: CASSHSDTQYF. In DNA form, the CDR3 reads TGTGCCAGCAGCCATTCTGATACGCAGTATTTT.

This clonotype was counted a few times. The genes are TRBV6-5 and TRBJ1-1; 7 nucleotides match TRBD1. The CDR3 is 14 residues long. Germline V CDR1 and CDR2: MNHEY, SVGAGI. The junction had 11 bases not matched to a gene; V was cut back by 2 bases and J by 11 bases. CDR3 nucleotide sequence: TGTGCCAGCAGTTACACCAGCTTAAGGGGGCAGGCTTTCTTT. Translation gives CASSYTSLRGQAFF.

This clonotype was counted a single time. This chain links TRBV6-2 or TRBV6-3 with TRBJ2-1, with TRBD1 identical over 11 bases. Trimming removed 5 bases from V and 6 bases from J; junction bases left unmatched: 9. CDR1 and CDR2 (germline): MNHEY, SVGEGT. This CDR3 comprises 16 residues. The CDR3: CASSDRPGTGGNEQFF. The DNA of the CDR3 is TGTGCCAGCAGTGACCGACCCGGGACAGGGGGCAATGAGCAGTTCTTC.

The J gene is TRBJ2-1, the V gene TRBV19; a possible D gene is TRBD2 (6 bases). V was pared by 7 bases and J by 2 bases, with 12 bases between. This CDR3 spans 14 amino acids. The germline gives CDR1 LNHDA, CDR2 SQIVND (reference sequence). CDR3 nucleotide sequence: TGTGCCAGTATGGGAGCTAGCGCCTACAATGAGCAGTTCTTC. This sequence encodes CASMGASAYNEQFF.

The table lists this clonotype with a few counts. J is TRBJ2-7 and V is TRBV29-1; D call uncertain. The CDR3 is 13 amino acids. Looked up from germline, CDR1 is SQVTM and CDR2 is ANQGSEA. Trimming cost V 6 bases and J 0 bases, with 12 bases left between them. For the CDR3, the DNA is TGCAGCGTCGCCCGGACGGACTCCTACGAGCAGTACTTC. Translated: CSVARTDSYEQYF.